The sequence of this TCR beta chain was determined in a study of blood T cell repertoires in COVID-19. This clone has a handful of counts. Germline V gene lookup returns CDR1 GTSNPN and CDR2 SVGIG (reference sequence). CDR3 length: 13 residues. The ends were cut back, 1 base at V and 5 bases at J, with 11 bases in the middle. The authors' processing: Amplification with reference gene primers provided the estimates of nucleated cell counts. The table came from immunoSEQ multiplex PCR; TCRdb's copy has only in-frame clones and leaves some out. D and trimming were read from the DNA, whereas the V and J calls and clone size are those reported in that table. In the table there are about 250,000 clones, roughly 80% of which are singletons.

This chain uses TRBV30 with TRBJ2-5, with a weak D call TRBD2 (5 bases). The sample consisted of peripheral blood. This TCR was recovered from a woman aged 40 to 49 with active or convalescent COVID-19. The CDR3, as DNA: TGTGCCTGGAGTGGGCTAGCCGTTGAGACCCAGTACTTC. This encodes CAWSGLAVETQYF.